This T cell receptor (beta chain) was identified in a study of T cell responses to AZD1222 COVID-19 vaccine. Regarding the study as a whole: Regions left unmutated in variants are reportedly the target of nearly half of spike-specific TCRs. Recipients of two AZD1222 doses showed rising Spike-specific TCR breadth and depth. Baseline testing showed seropositivity in only 6 or 7 AZD1222 recipients.

The protocol was immunoSEQ multiplex PCR, while the TCRdb copy is restricted to in-frame clones and leaves out a portion. The table lists about 100,000 clones, about 82% of them singletons. CDR1 and CDR2 (germline): SGHTA, FQGTGA. The CDR3 has 15 amino acids. Trimming stripped 2 bases from V and 2 bases from J, with 13 bases between. As concerns this clone: Its specificity is not known.

V and J are TRBV7-3 and TRBJ2-7, with TRBD2 as a possible D gene (6 bases). This clonotype originated in an adult in good health. Sequencing was performed on peripheral blood, taken on day 0 of AZD1222 vaccination. The CDR3 region has the DNA TGTGCCAGCAGCTTACTGAGCGGGCCCACCTACGAGCAGTACTTC. It encodes CASSLLSGPTYEQYF. The full variable domain, in which reference TRBV7-3 and TRBJ2-7 provide the parts outside the CDR3, is GAGVSQTPSNKVTEKGKYVELRCDPISGHTALYWYRQSLGQGPEFLIYFQGTGAADDSGLPNDRFFAVRPEGSVSTLKIQRTERGDSAVYLCASSLLSGPTYEQYFGPGTRLTVT.